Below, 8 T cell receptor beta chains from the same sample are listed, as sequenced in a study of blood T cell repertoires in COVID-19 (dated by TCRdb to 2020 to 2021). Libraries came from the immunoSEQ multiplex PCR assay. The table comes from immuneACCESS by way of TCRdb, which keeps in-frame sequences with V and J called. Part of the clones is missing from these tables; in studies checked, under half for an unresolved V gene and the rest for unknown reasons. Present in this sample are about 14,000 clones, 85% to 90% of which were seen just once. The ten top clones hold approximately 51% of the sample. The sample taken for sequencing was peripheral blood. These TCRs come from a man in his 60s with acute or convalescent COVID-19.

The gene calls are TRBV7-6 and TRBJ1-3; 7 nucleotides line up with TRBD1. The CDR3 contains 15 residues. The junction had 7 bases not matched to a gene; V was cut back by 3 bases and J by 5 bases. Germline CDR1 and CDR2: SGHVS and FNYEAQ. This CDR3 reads CASSFPGTVRNTIYF. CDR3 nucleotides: TGTGCCAGCAGCTTCCCCGGGACAGTGAGAAACACCATATATTTT. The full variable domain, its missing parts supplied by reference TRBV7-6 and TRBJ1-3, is GAGVSQSPRYKVTKRGQDVALRCDPISGHVSLYWYRQALGQGPEFLTYFNYEAQQDKSGLPNDRFSAERPEGSISTLTIQRTEQRDSAMYRCASSFPGTVRNTIYFGEGSWLTVV.

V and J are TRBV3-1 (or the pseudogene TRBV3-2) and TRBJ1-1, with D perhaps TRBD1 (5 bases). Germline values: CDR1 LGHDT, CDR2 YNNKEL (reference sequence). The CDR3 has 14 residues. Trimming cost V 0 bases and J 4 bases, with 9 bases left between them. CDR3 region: CASSQEGVGTEAFF. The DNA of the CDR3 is TGTGCCAGCAGCCAAGAAGGGGTAGGCACTGAAGCTTTCTTT.

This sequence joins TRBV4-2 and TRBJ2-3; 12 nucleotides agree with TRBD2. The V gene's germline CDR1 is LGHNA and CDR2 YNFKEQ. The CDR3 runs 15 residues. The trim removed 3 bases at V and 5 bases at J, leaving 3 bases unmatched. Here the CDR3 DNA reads TGTGCCAGCAGCCAGCTACTAGCGGGGGGAGATACGCAGTATTTT. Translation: CASSQLLAGGDTQYF.

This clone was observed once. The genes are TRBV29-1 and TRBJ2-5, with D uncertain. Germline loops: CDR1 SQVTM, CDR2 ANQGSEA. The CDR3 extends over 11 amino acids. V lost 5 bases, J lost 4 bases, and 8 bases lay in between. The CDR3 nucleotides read TGCAGCGTTAATCTCCGAGAGACCCAGTACTTC. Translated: CSVNLRETQYF.

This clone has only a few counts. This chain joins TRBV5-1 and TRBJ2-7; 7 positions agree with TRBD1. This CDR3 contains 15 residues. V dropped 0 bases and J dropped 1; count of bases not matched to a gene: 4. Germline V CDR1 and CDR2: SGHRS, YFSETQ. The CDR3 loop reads CASSLGGTDSYEQYF. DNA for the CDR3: TGCGCCAGCAGCTTGGGGGGGACAGATTCCTACGAGCAGTACTTC. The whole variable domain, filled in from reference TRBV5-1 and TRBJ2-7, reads KAGVTQTPRYLIKTRGQQVTLSCSPISGHRSVSWYQQTPGQGLQFLFEYFSETQRNKGNFPGRFSGRQFSNSRSEMNVSTLELGDSALYLCASSLGGTDSYEQYFGPGTRLTVT.

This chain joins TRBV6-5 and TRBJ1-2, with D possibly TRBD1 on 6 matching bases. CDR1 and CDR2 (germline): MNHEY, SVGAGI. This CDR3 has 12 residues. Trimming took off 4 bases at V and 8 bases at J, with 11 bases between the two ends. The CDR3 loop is CASSLPGQGYTF. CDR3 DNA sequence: TGTGCCAGCAGTTTGCCCGGACAGGGCTACACCTTC.

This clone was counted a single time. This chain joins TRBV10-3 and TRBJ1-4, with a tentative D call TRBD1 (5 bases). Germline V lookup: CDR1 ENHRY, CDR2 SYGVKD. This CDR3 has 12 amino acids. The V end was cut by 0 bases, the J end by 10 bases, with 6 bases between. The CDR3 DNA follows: TGTGCCATCAGTGAGTCGGGGGGAAAACTGTTTTTT. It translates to CAISESGGKLFF.

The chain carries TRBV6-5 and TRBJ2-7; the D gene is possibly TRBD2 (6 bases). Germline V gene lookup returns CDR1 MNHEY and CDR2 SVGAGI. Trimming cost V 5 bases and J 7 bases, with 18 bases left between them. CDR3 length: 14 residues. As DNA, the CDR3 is TGTGCCAGCAGTCCCCTCGGCCAGGCGGGGGAGCAGTACTTC. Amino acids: CASSPLGQAGEQYF.